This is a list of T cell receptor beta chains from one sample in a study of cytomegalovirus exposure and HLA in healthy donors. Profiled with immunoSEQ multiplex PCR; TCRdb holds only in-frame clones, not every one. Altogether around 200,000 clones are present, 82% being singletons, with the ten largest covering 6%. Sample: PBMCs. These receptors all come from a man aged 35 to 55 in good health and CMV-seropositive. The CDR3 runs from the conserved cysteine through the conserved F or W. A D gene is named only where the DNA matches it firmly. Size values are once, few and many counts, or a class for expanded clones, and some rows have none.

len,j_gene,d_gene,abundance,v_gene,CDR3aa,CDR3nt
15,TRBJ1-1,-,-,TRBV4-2,CASSQVMEGGTEAFF,TGTGCCAGCAGCCAGGTGATGGAGGGAGGGACTGAAGCTTTCTTT
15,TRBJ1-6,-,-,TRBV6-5,CASNDRISYNSPLHF,TGTGCCAGCAATGACAGGATCTCCTATAATTCACCCCTCCACTTT
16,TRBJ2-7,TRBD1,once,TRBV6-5,CASSYWTGEGSYEQYF,TGTGCCAGCAGTTACTGGACAGGGGAAGGCTCCTACGAGCAGTACTTC
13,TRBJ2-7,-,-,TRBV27,CASSWAGNYEQYF,TGTGCCAGCAGTTGGGCAGGCAACTACGAGCAGTACTTC
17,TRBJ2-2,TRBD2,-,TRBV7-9,CASSYHGRGTESGELFF,TGTGCCAGCAGCTACCACGGGCGGGGGACCGAATCCGGGGAGCTGTTTTTT
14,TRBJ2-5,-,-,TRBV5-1,CASSLAAGQETQYF,TGCGCCAGCAGCTTGGCCGCCGGGCAAGAGACCCAGTACTTC
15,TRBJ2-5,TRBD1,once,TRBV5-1,CASSYDRQGQETQYF,TGCGCCAGCAGCTACGATCGACAGGGCCAAGAGACCCAGTACTTC
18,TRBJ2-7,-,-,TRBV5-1,CASSLFRLLPGTGYEQYF,TGCGCCAGCAGCTTGTTTAGGCTCCTACCAGGGACTGGCTACGAGCAGTACTTC
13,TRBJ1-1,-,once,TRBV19,CASSTGGNTEAFF,TGTGCCAGTAGTACGGGGGGGAACACTGAAGCTTTCTTT
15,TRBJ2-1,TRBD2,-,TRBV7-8,CASSALAGGGNEQFF,TGTGCCAGCAGCGCACTAGCGGGAGGGGGAAATGAGCAGTTCTTC
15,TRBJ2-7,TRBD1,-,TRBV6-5,CASSFDRGEYYEQYF,TGTGCCAGCAGTTTCGACAGGGGGGAATATTACGAGCAGTACTTC
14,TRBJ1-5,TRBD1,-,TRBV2,CASSTDRGGQPQHF,TGTGCCAGCAGTACGGACAGGGGAGGTCAGCCCCAGCATTTT
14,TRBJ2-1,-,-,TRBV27,CASSHSGGYNEQFF,TGTGCCAGCAGTCACTCCGGCGGGTACAATGAGCAGTTCTTC
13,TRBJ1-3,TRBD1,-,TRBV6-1,CASRQGAGNTIYF,TGTGCCAGCAGGCAGGGGGCTGGAAACACCATATATTTT
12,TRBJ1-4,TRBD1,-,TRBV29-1,CSVHTGGEKLFF,TGCAGCGTTCATACAGGGGGTGAAAAACTGTTTTTT
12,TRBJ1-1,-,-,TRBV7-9,CSSSRSDFEAFF,TGTTCCAGCAGCCGCTCGGACTTTGAAGCTTTCTTT
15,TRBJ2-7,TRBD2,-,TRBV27,CASSPLAGGSYEQYF,TGTGCCAGCAGTCCACTAGCGGGAGGATCCTACGAGCAGTACTTC
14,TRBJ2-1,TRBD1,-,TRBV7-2,CASSLAVRGREQFF,TGTGCCAGCAGCTTAGCGGTTAGGGGGCGTGAGCAGTTCTTC
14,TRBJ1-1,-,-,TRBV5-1,CASSLDRPDTEAFF,TGCGCCAGCAGCTTGGACAGGCCGGACACTGAAGCTTTCTTT
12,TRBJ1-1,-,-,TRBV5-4,CASSIGGARAFF,TGTGCCAGCAGCATTGGGGGGGCACGGGCTTTCTTT
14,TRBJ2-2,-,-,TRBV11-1,CASSLEGATGELFF,TGTGCCAGCAGCTTGGAGGGTGCCACCGGGGAGCTGTTTTTT
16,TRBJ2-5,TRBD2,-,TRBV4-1,CASSQSLAGGGETQYF,TGCGCCAGCAGCCAATCCCTAGCGGGAGGAGGAGAGACCCAGTACTTC
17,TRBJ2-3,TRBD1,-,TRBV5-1,CASSSGSTGGRTDTQYF,TGCGCCAGCAGCTCAGGATCGACAGGGGGTCGAACAGATACGCAGTATTTT
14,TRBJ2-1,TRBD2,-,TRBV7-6,CASSPLAGVWEQFF,TGTGCCAGCAGCCCTTTAGCGGGAGTCTGGGAGCAGTTCTTC
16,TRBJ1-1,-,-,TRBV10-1,CASSESGQGPNTEAFF,TGCGCCAGCAGTGAAAGCGGGCAGGGACCGAACACTGAAGCTTTCTTT
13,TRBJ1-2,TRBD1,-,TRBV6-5,CASSSTGDYGYTF,TGTGCCAGCAGCTCGACAGGGGACTATGGCTACACCTTC
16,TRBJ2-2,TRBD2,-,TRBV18,CASSPQDSGRTGELFF,TGTGCCAGCTCACCACAGGATAGCGGGAGGACCGGGGAGCTGTTTTTT
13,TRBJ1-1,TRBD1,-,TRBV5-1,CASSFDRDAEAFF,TGCGCCAGCAGCTTCGACAGGGATGCTGAAGCTTTCTTT
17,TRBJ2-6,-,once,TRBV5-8,CASSLFEGLSGANVLTF,TGTGCCAGCAGCTTGTTTGAGGGCCTCTCTGGGGCCAACGTCCTGACTTTC
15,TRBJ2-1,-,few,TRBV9,CASSVRLPPGNEQFF,TGTGCCAGCAGCGTACGACTACCGCCGGGCAATGAGCAGTTCTTC
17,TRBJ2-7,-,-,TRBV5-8,CASSLALSRGTNYEQYF,TGTGCCAGCAGCTTGGCCTTGTCCCGGGGAACAAACTACGAGCAGTACTTC
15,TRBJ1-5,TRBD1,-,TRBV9,CASSLGTGEGQPQHF,TGTGCCAGCAGCCTTGGGACAGGGGAGGGTCAGCCCCAGCATTTT
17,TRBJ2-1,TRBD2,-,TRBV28,CASSPSTSGRRYNEQFF,TGTGCCAGCAGTCCCTCGACTAGCGGGAGGAGGTACAATGAGCAGTTCTTC
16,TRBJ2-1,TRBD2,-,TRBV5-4,CASSRLASGIYNEQFF,TGTGCCAGCAGCCGGTTGGCTAGCGGGATTTACAATGAGCAGTTCTTC
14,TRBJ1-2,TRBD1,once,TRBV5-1,CASSLEGGGYGYPF,TGCGCCAGCAGCTTGGAAGGAGGGGGCTATGGCTACCCCTTC
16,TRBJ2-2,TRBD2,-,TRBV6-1,CASSESRTRNTGELFF,TGTGCCAGCAGCGAATCCAGGACTAGGAACACCGGGGAGCTGTTTTTT
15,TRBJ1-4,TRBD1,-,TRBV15,CATSSPGQVNEKLFF,TGTGCCACCAGCAGCCCGGGACAGGTTAATGAAAAACTGTTTTTT
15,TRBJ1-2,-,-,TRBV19,CASSIGPGGYYGYTF,TGTGCCAGTAGTATAGGCCCAGGAGGCTACTATGGCTACACCTTC
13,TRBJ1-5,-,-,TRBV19,CASNTGPNQPQHF,TGTGCCAGTAATACAGGGCCGAATCAGCCCCAGCATTTT
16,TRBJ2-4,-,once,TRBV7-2,CASSFRLVLAKNIQYF,TGTGCCAGCAGCTTTCGACTAGTCCTAGCCAAAAACATTCAGTACTTC
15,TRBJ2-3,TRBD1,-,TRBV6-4,CASRKTTGWSDTQYF,TGTGCCAGCAGGAAAACGACAGGGTGGTCAGATACGCAGTATTTT
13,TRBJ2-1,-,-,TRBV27,CASSSRIGDEQFF,TGTGCCAGCAGTTCGAGGATAGGGGATGAGCAGTTCTTC
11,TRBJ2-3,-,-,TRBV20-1,CSASWRDTQYF,TGCAGTGCTAGTTGGAGAGATACGCAGTATTTT
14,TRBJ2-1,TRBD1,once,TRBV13,CASGVDRGMSEQFF,TGTGCCAGCGGCGTGGACAGGGGAATGAGTGAGCAGTTCTTC
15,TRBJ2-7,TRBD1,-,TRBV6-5,CASTPKGQGAREQYF,TGCGCCAGCACTCCAAAAGGACAGGGTGCTCGGGAGCAGTACTTC
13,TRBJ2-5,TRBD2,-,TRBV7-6,CASSRLAEETQYF,TGTGCCAGCAGCCGACTAGCGGAAGAGACCCAGTACTTC
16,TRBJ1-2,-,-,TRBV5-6,CASIQNPSREIDGYTF,TGTGCCAGCATCCAAAACCCGTCCCGGGAGATTGATGGCTACACCTTC
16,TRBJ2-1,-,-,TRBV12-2,CASRLDRLAGDNEQFF,TGTGCAAGTCGCTTAGATAGACTAGCGGGAGACAATGAGCAGTTCTTC
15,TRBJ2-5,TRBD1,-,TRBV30,CACNSRTGFQETQYF,TGTGCCTGCAACTCGCGGACAGGGTTTCAAGAGACCCAGTACTTC
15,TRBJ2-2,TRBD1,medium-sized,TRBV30,CAWNPRRGPTGELFF,TGTGCCTGGAACCCACGCAGGGGGCCCACCGGGGAGCTGTTTTTT
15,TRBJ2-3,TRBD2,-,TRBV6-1,CASSTSGRDTDTQYF,TGTGCCAGCAGTACTAGCGGGAGGGATACAGATACGCAGTATTTT
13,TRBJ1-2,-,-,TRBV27,CASSPNRNYGYTF,TGTGCCAGCAGTCCCAACAGGAACTATGGCTACACCTTC
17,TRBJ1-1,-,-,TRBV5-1,CASSSLPPPGMNTEAFF,TGCGCCAGCAGCTCTTTGCCCCCTCCAGGGATGAACACTGAAGCTTTCTTT